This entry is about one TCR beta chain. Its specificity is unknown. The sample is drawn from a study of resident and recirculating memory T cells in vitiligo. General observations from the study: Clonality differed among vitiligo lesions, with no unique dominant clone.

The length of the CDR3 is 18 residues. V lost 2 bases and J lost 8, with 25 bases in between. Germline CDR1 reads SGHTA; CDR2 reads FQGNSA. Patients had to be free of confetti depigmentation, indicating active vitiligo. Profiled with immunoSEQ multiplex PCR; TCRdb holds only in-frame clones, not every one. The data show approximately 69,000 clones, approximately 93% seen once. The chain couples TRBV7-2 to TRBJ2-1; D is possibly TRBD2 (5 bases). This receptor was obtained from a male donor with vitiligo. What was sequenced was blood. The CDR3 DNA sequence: TGTGCCAGCAGCTTACCGACCGCTACAAAATACCGGCGGGATGAGCAGTTCTTC. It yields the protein CASSLPTATKYRRDEQFF.